This TCR beta chain originates from a study of response to subunit inactivated influenza vaccine. Findings of the study overall: T cells newly recruited by each seasonal influenza vaccination are few, the authors suggested.

The CDR3 covers 15 residues. From germline, CDR1 is LNHDA and CDR2 SQIVND (reference sequence). V lost 3 bases and J 4 bases, leaving 15 bases between the germline ends. TCRdb itself ran the RT-PCR reads through MiXCR, one entry per CDR3 protein. The table records more than 700,000 distinct CDR3 sequences, over 20% of them present only once. A note on this clonotype: Its antigen is unknown.

The source material was PBMCs from blood, sampled less than 6 days after vaccination. The source is a man aged 50 to 60 who received an inactivated influenza vaccine. The chain employs TRBV19 and TRBJ1-1; unclear D gene. The CDR3 DNA sequence: TGTGCCAGTAGTATCGCACTGGGGTTGCTCACTGAAGCTTTCTTT. Amino acid sequence: CASSIALGLLTEAFF.